Presented here are 14 T cell receptor beta chains from one specimen sequenced in a study of blood T cell repertoires in COVID-19. Clones were sequenced by immunoSEQ multiplex PCR, and TCRdb holds only the in-frame ones, with some missing. The sample carries about 300,000 clones, over 75% recorded once. Source material: PBMCs or T cells enriched from blood (not recorded which). These TCRs come from a man aged 25 to 40 who had recovered from COVID-19.

CDR3 sequence reads: CASSPAQGTYTEAFF. CDR3 nucleotide sequence: TGTGCCAGCAGCCCCGCACAGGGCACGTACACTGAAGCTTTCTTT. The genes are TRBV6-4 and TRBJ1-1; possibly TRBD1 for D (6 bases). Germline CDR1 reads MRHNA; CDR2 reads SNTAGT. V lost 6 bases and J lost 3, with 17 bases in between. The CDR3 totals 15 residues.

The V call is TRBV5-6, the J call TRBJ1-2; D is uncertain. This CDR3 comprises 16 residues. Trimming stripped 9 bases from V and 3 bases from J, with 24 bases between. The germline gives CDR1 SGHDT, CDR2 YYEEEE. DNA for the CDR3: TGTGCCACCGATGAGTTCACGTCCCAAGCCGACTATGGCTACACCTTC. Its translation is CATDEFTSQADYGYTF.

Comments on this clone: A junction boundary mismatches the germline segment, possibly from a read error. This rearrangement joins TRBV13 to TRBJ1-5; 8 bases map to TRBD1. In germline, CDR1 is PRHDT, CDR2 FYEKMQ (reference sequence). This CDR3 has 16 residues. CDR3 nucleotide sequence: TGTGCCAGCAGCATAGGTGGACAGGGTCGCAATCAGCCCCAGCATTTT. Protein product: CASSIGGQGRNQPQHF.

This chain links TRBV5-1 with TRBJ2-6; 7 nucleotides align to TRBD1. The CDR3 contains 16 residues. V lost 3 bases to trimming and J lost 2 bases; unmatched junction nucleotides: 5. Germline V gene data show CDR1 as SGHRS and CDR2 as YFSETQ. CDR3 in amino acids: CASSSNRGPGANVLTF. The CDR3 nucleotides read TGCGCCAGCAGCTCCAACAGGGGCCCTGGGGCCAACGTCCTGACTTTC.

V and J are TRBV27 and TRBJ1-2, with 9 positions matching TRBD1. V trimming: 8 bases; J trimming: 4 bases; junction bases outside the gene matches: 11. The CDR3 totals 15 residues. CDR1 MNHEY and CDR2 SMNVEV come from the germline V gene (reference sequence). Written as DNA, the CDR3 is TGTGCCAGCTCCCTCTTTGGGACAGGGCCCTATGGCTACACCTTC. Encoded protein: CASSLFGTGPYGYTF.

The chain recombines TRBV5-5 with TRBJ2-3; tentative D call: TRBD1 (6 bases). Trimming pared 4 bases from V and 6 bases from J, leaving 12 bases between. The CDR3 contains 13 residues. Looked up from germline, CDR1 is SGHKS and CDR2 is YYEKEE (reference sequence). The CDR3 nucleotides read TGTGCCAGCAGCGCAGGGGTTGCCGATACGCAGTATTTT. It translates to CASSAGVADTQYF.

V gene TRBV29-1 combines with J gene TRBJ1-1; TRBD1 matches at 9 bases. Germline CDR1 SQVTM, CDR2 ANQGSEA. The CDR3 has 17 residues. V shed 7 bases, J shed 7 bases, and the junction held 22 bases outside the gene matches. Written as DNA, the CDR3 is TGCAGCGCCTACGGAGGGACAGGGAGTCGGCTACAGGATGAAGCTTTCTTT. This translates into CSAYGGTGSRLQDEAFF.

The chain employs TRBV5-4 and TRBJ1-6, with 9 bases matching TRBD1. CDR1 SGHNT and CDR2 YYREEE come from the germline V gene (reference sequence). The CDR3 consists of 17 residues. V trimming: 0 bases; J trimming: 8 bases; junction bases outside the gene matches: 9. This chain's CDR3 is CASSLAPDRGLDSPLHF. Here the CDR3 DNA reads TGTGCCAGCAGCTTGGCCCCGGACAGGGGATTAGATTCACCCCTCCACTTT.

The chain couples TRBV19 to TRBJ1-1; no firm D call. CDR3 length: 12 residues. Germline CDR1 reads LNHDA; CDR2 reads SQIVND (reference sequence). Trimming stripped 3 bases from V and 4 bases from J, with 6 bases between. CDR3: CASSIGSTEAFF. For the CDR3, the DNA is TGTGCCAGTAGTATTGGGAGCACTGAAGCTTTCTTT.

This chain uses TRBV4-1 with TRBJ2-5; D perhaps matches TRBD2 (5 bases). Trimming pared 3 bases from V and 1 base from J, leaving 15 bases between. The CDR3 has 16 amino acids. Germline V gene data show CDR1 as MGHRA and CDR2 as YSYEKL. CDR3 protein: CASSQAGIQFQETQYF. In DNA, the CDR3 is TGCGCCAGCAGCCAGGCCGGGATCCAGTTCCAAGAGACCCAGTACTTC.

V is TRBV27 and J is TRBJ1-2; 9 positions match TRBD1. From germline, CDR1 is MNHEY and CDR2 SMNVEV (reference sequence). This CDR3 is built from 15 residues. Trimming at V came to 1 base and at J to 7 bases, leaving 7 bases not matched to a gene. CDR3 sequence reads: CASSLYPDRGVGYTF. The CDR3 nucleotides are TGTGCCAGCAGTTTATATCCCGACAGGGGGGTTGGCTACACCTTC.

The chain is built from TRBV3-1 (or the pseudogene TRBV3-2) and TRBJ1-1; the D gene is possibly TRBD1 (6 bases). V lost 4 bases and J 0 bases, leaving 18 bases between the germline ends. The CDR3 has 17 residues. CDR1 and CDR2 from the germline V gene are LGHDT and YNNKEL (reference sequence). The CDR3 DNA reads TGTGCCAGCAGCCCTGACAGGTTCTGGGGACTGAACACTGAAGCTTTCTTT. Translated: CASSPDRFWGLNTEAFF.

The chain employs TRBV18 and TRBJ2-3, with 8 bases lining up with TRBD1. CDR1 is KGHSH, CDR2 LQKENI, per germline. Trimming cost V 3 bases and J 1 base; bases outside gene matches: 0. The CDR3 length is 14 residues. The CDR3 sequence: CASSPGQGTDTQYF. In DNA, the CDR3 is TGTGCCAGCTCACCGGGACAGGGCACAGATACGCAGTATTTT. The complete variable domain, with remaining parts taken from reference TRBV18 and TRBJ2-3, reads NAGVMQNPRHLVRRRGQEARLRCSPMKGHSHVYWYRQLPEEGLKFMVYLQKENIIDESGMPKERFSAEFPKEGPSILRIQQVVRGDSAAYFCASSPGQGTDTQYFGPGTRLTVL.

Worth noting for this clone: The same CDR3 arises from other DNA sequences in this sample as well. The chain links TRBV11-2 to TRBJ1-2; no firm D call. The CDR3 extends over 12 amino acids. Germline CDR1 reads SGHAT; CDR2 reads FQNNGV. Trimming cost V 3 bases and J 2 bases, with 4 bases left between them. CDR3 amino acids: CASSFQNYGYTF. CDR3 sequence (DNA): TGTGCCAGCAGCTTTCAGAACTATGGCTACACCTTC. Filled out from reference TRBV11-2 and TRBJ1-2, the complete variable domain reads EAGVAQSPRYKIIEKRQSVAFWCNPISGHATLYWYQQILGQGPKLLIQFQNNGVVDDSQLPKDRFSAERLKGVDSTLKIQPAKLEDSAVYLCASSFQNYGYTFGSGTRLTVV.